The next 30 T cell receptor beta chains were all read from a single sample in a study of beta chain features in type 1 diabetes. Expressed TCRB transcripts were sequenced after all isolated RNA was converted to cDNA. Sequencing used immunoSEQ multiplex PCR; TCRdb keeps in-frame clones, though not all of them. The sample records more than 300,000 clones, 10% to 15% being singletons. Sequenced: naive CD4+ T cells from blood. These receptor sequences come from a man younger than 35 in good health.

This chain joins TRBV9 and TRBJ2-2, with a weak D call TRBD2 (6 bases). V was trimmed by 4 bases and J by 6 bases, leaving 13 bases between them. The germline CDR1 and CDR2 sequences are SGDLS and YYNGEE. This CDR3 region has 14 residues. Here the CDR3 DNA reads TGTGCCAGCAGCCCCCAGTCGGGAGCCGGGGAGCTGTTTTTT. This sequence encodes CASSPQSGAGELFF.

CDR3 nucleotides: TGTGCCAGCCAACCACGGGACAGGTCCTACGAGCAGTACTTC. This encodes CASQPRDRSYEQYF. The chain is built from TRBV19 and TRBJ2-7, with 8 bases that match TRBD1. The CDR3 totals 14 residues. Per germline, CDR1 LNHDA and CDR2 SQIVND (reference sequence). The trim removed 9 bases at V and 1 base at J, leaving 8 bases unmatched.

V and J are TRBV6-6 and TRBJ2-7, with TRBD1 as a possible D gene (6 bases). The CDR3 is 13 amino acids. V lost 5 bases to trimming and J lost 5 bases, with 13 bases between them. Germline CDR1 MNHNY, CDR2 SVGAGI (reference sequence). CDR3 loop: CASSHRARDEQYF. The CDR3 DNA reads as TGTGCCAGCAGTCACAGGGCAAGGGACGAGCAGTACTTC.

The chain carries TRBV5-4 and TRBJ2-1; TRBD1 matches at 7 bases. The germline gives CDR1 SGHNT, CDR2 YYREEE (reference sequence). V gave up 3 bases and J gave up 3 bases; unmatched junction bases: 6. The CDR3 extends over 15 amino acids. CDR3 loop: CASSSTGAYYNEQFF. The CDR3, as DNA: TGTGCCAGCAGCTCAACAGGGGCCTACTACAATGAGCAGTTCTTC.

This chain uses TRBV9 with TRBJ2-3; 7 bases align to TRBD2. CDR1 is SGDLS and CDR2 is YYNGEE in the germline V gene. The V segment lost 1 base and the J segment 6 bases; nucleotides outside the gene matches: 11. This CDR3 spans 16 amino acids. The CDR3 DNA follows: TGTGCCAGCAGCGTACTGGGAGGGCGGGAGAGCGATACGCAGTATTTT. It is translated as CASSVLGGRESDTQYF.

This clone was picked up a small number of times. The chain employs TRBV9 and TRBJ2-1; possibly TRBD1 for D (8 bases). The V gene lost 5 bases and the J gene lost 3 bases, with 15 bases spanning the gap. The CDR3 contains 15 residues. From germline, CDR1 is SGDLS and CDR2 YYNGEE. CDR3 nucleotide sequence: TGTGCCAGCAGGGCAACAGGGGGGGTCTACAATGAGCAGTTCTTC. As protein: CASRATGGVYNEQFF.

The table lists this clone with a few counts. V usage is TRBV4-1 and J usage is TRBJ1-2, with TRBD1 identical over 9 bases. The CDR3 runs 16 residues. Germline CDR1 is MGHRA and CDR2 is YSYEKL. Trimming at V came to 3 bases and at J to 14 bases, leaving 19 bases not matched to a gene. This chain's CDR3 is CASSQSSRTGALGRTF. The CDR3 DNA follows: TGCGCCAGCAGCCAGTCCTCGAGGACAGGGGCTCTTGGGAGGACCTTC.

The chain carries TRBV29-1 and TRBJ2-5; 7 bases align to TRBD2. V gave up 3 bases and J gave up 9 bases; unmatched junction bases: 7. CDR3 length: 12 amino acids. Germline CDR1 is SQVTM and CDR2 is ANQGSEA. This chain's CDR3 is CSVERTRPSQYF. DNA for the CDR3: TGCAGCGTTGAGCGGACTAGACCATCCCAGTACTTC. Full variable domain (missing parts from reference TRBV29-1 and TRBJ2-5): SAVISQKPSRDICQRGTSLTIQCQVDSQVTMMFWYRQQPGQSLTLIATANQGSEATYESGFVIDKFPISRPNLTFSTLTVSNMSPEDSSIYLCSVERTRPSQYFGPGTRLLVL.

This clone showed up just a few times. The V and J genes are TRBV19 and TRBJ1-4; D is ambiguous. The germline CDR1 and CDR2 sequences are LNHDA and SQIVND (reference sequence). CDR3 size: 16 residues. The V and J ends lost 3 bases and 3 bases respectively, with 14 bases between them. The CDR3 sequence: CASSMLEFSANEKLFF. CDR3 sequence (DNA): TGTGCCAGTAGTATGTTGGAGTTCAGCGCTAATGAAAAACTGTTTTTT.

In its sample, this clone was seen a few times. The J gene is TRBJ1-1, the V gene TRBV7-8; TRBD1 is a possible D gene (5 bases). The germline gives CDR1 SGHVS, CDR2 FQNEAQ. With 5 bases removed from V and 4 bases from J, the gap between germline ends came to 14 bases. The CDR3 loop spans 14 amino acids. The CDR3 coding sequence is TGTGCCAGCAGCACCTCAGGGTACCGCACTGAAGCTTTCTTT. Translating it yields CASSTSGYRTEAFF. Full variable domain (missing parts from reference TRBV7-8 and TRBJ1-1): GAGVSQSPRYKVAKRGQDVALRCDPISGHVSLFWYQQALGQGPEFLTYFQNEAQLDKSGLPSDRFFAERPEGSVSTLKIQRTQQEDSAVYLCASSTSGYRTEAFFGQGTRLTVV.

This clone appeared a few times. The chain couples TRBV28 to TRBJ2-3; 13 nucleotides align to TRBD2. The CDR3 consists of 14 residues. The V gene end was trimmed by 6 bases and the J gene end by 4 bases; junction bases not matched to a gene: 1. CDR1 is MDHEN and CDR2 is SYDVKM in the germline V gene. This CDR3 is CASRLAGGADTQYF. The CDR3 bases are TGTGCCAGCAGACTAGCGGGAGGGGCAGATACGCAGTATTTT.

This clone has just a few counts. This chain uses TRBV6-5 with TRBJ2-1, with D tentatively TRBD2 (6 bases). Germline-derived CDR1 and CDR2 are MNHEY and SVGAGI. The CDR3 length is 15 residues. V dropped 8 bases and J dropped 3 bases, with 17 bases sitting between them. The DNA for the CDR3 is TGTGCCAGCTCTTTACGGGGACTGAGCTACAATGAGCAGTTCTTC. Translation gives CASSLRGLSYNEQFF.

This chain uses TRBV29-1 with TRBJ1-1; no reliable D call. There are 14 residues in the CDR3. Trimming left V 7 bases short and J 1 base short, with 16 bases between. Germline assignment: CDR1 SQVTM and CDR2 ANQGSEA. This CDR3 reads CSASLWLSNTEAFF. As DNA, the CDR3 is TGCAGCGCCTCCTTGTGGCTCTCGAACACTGAAGCTTTCTTT.

This clone was seen a handful of times. The CDR3 loop reads CASRGASGYTF. CDR3 nucleotides: TGTGCCAGCAGGGGGGCCAGTGGCTACACCTTC. The gene calls are TRBV6-5 and TRBJ1-2; a weak D match, TRBD1 (6 bases). CDR3 length: 11 residues. CDR1 MNHEY and CDR2 SVGAGI come from the germline V gene. V was pared by 6 bases and J by 7 bases, with 9 bases between.

This chain uses TRBV30 with TRBJ1-2; TRBD1 matches at 9 bases. The J segment lost 8 bases and the V segment lost 5 bases, leaving 6 bases of the junction unmatched. The CDR3 is made up of 12 amino acids. Germline CDR1 and CDR2: GTSNPN and SVGIG (reference sequence). Here the CDR3 DNA reads TGTGCCTGGGTAAGGACAGGGGTAGGCTACACCTTC. Encoded protein: CAWVRTGVGYTF.

The rearrangement links TRBV6-1 to TRBJ2-7, with D possibly being TRBD2 (6 bases). Trimming took off 8 bases at V and 2 bases at J, with 19 bases between the two ends. This CDR3 is built from 15 residues. Germline V gives CDR1 MNHNS, CDR2 SASEGT. Written as DNA, the CDR3 is TGTGCCAGCGCAACCGGGACTCCTTTCGCCTACGAGCAGTACTTC. It codes for CASATGTPFAYEQYF.

This clone was counted a few times. The gene calls are TRBV4-1 and TRBJ2-1; possible D gene TRBD1, 7 bases. This CDR3 comprises 14 residues. With 3 bases removed from V and 7 bases from J, the gap between germline ends came to 13 bases. CDR1 and CDR2 from the germline V gene are MGHRA and YSYEKL. The CDR3 sequence: CASSHTQGRNEQFF. DNA of the CDR3: TGCGCCAGCAGCCACACACAGGGGAGGAATGAGCAGTTCTTC.

This clone was counted a few times. The chain employs TRBV7-2 and TRBJ2-4; D may be TRBD2 (5 bases). The V end lost 2 bases, the J end lost 6 bases, and 11 bases lay between the germline ends. Germline values: CDR1 SGHTA, CDR2 FQGNSA. The CDR3 extends over 14 amino acids. The CDR3 bases are TGTGCCAGCAGCTTATTTCAGCGGCGAAACATTCAGTACTTC. The encoded protein is CASSLFQRRNIQYF.

The chain employs TRBV30 and TRBJ1-3; 7 bases match TRBD1. V trimming: 3 bases; J trimming: 2 bases; junction bases outside the gene matches: 7. There are 15 residues in the CDR3. Germline V gives CDR1 GTSNPN, CDR2 SVGIG (reference sequence). The CDR3: CAWSTSGTAGNTIYF. CDR3 DNA sequence: TGTGCCTGGAGCACCTCCGGGACAGCTGGAAACACCATATATTTT.

This clone was recorded once. The V call is TRBV9, the J call TRBJ2-1; D perhaps matches TRBD2 (6 bases). The CDR3 length is 20 residues. CDR1 SGDLS and CDR2 YYNGEE come from the germline V gene. V was cut by 4 bases and J by 1 base, with 27 bases left in between. CDR3 sequence (DNA): TGTGCCAGCAGCAACCCCTGGAGCGGCGGGGCCGGCCAGTCCTACAATGAGCAGTTCTTC. The encoded protein is CASSNPWSGGAGQSYNEQFF.

Only a few counts were recorded for this clone. The chain combines TRBV11-2 with TRBJ2-1, with TRBD2 matching over 9 bases. CDR1 SGHAT and CDR2 FQNNGV come from the germline V gene. V lost 5 bases to trimming and J lost 0 bases; unmatched junction nucleotides: 5. CDR3 length: 16 amino acids. The CDR3 nucleotides are TGTGCCAGCAGCGGGTGGCGGGAGGGCTCCTACAATGAGCAGTTCTTC. Its translation: CASSGWREGSYNEQFF.

V and J are TRBV5-8 and TRBJ2-2, with 10 nucleotides matching TRBD1. This CDR3 region has 15 residues. V lost 5 bases, J lost 5 bases, and 6 bases stayed unmatched. CDR1 and CDR2 (germline): SGHTS, YDEGEE. The CDR3 DNA is TGTGCCAGCAGACTATGGACAGGGGGGACCGGGGAGCTGTTTTTT. It specifies CASRLWTGGTGELFF.

Points on this clone: The same CDR3 is also encoded by other DNA sequences in this sample. This chain joins TRBV7-2 and TRBJ1-5; TRBD1 agrees at 8 bases. The germline CDR1 and CDR2 sequences are SGHTA and FQGNSA. J lost 4 bases, V lost 6 bases, and 5 bases had no gene match. This CDR3 comprises 14 residues. CDR3 protein: CASSLGQGNQPQHF. The CDR3 nucleotides are TGTGCCAGCAGTCTAGGACAGGGAAATCAGCCCCAGCATTTT.

There are a few counts of this clone. The chain recombines TRBV30 with TRBJ2-7; no clear D gene. The V end lost 1 base, the J end lost 9 bases, and 7 bases lay between the germline ends. The CDR3 has 10 residues. From germline, CDR1 is GTSNPN and CDR2 SVGIG (reference sequence). The CDR3 sequence is CAWSESGQYF. CDR3 sequence (DNA): TGTGCCTGGAGTGAGTCCGGGCAGTACTTC.

This rearrangement joins TRBV5-1 to TRBJ2-7, with D hard to call. The germline CDR1 and CDR2 sequences are SGHRS and YFSETQ. CDR3 length: 14 amino acids. The ends were cut back, 0 bases at V and 0 bases at J, with 7 bases in the middle. This chain's CDR3 is CASSLGRPSYEQYF. CDR3 DNA sequence: TGCGCCAGCAGCTTGGGGCGGCCCTCCTACGAGCAGTACTTC.

This clone was observed a handful of times. The V gene is TRBV28, the J gene TRBJ1-4, with D uncertain. The CDR3 is made up of 16 amino acids. Looked up from germline, CDR1 is MDHEN and CDR2 is SYDVKM. V gave up 4 bases and J gave up 2 bases, with 14 bases separating them. CDR3: CASSSPGSATNEKLFF. The CDR3 DNA follows: TGTGCCAGCAGTTCCCCCGGCAGCGCCACTAATGAAAAACTGTTTTTT.

The V call is TRBV5-1, the J call TRBJ2-6, with a tentative D call TRBD2 (5 bases). Germline V gene data show CDR1 as SGHRS and CDR2 as YFSETQ. The V gene lost 4 bases and the J gene lost 0 bases, with 11 bases spanning the gap. The CDR3 spans 16 residues. CDR3 sequence reads: CASSNRRDSGANVLTF. The CDR3 DNA is TGCGCCAGCAGCAACCGACGGGACTCTGGGGCCAACGTCCTGACTTTC.

This clone was seen only a few times. This rearrangement joins TRBV5-4 to TRBJ2-3, with 9 bases matching TRBD1. V gave up 4 bases and J gave up 3 bases; unmatched junction bases: 6. Germline V gene sequence: CDR1 SGHNT, CDR2 YYREEE (reference sequence). The CDR3 is made up of 15 amino acids. The CDR3 protein is CASSATGGATDTQYF. CDR3 coding DNA: TGTGCCAGCAGCGCTACAGGGGGCGCGACAGATACGCAGTATTTT.

This clone was recorded a few times. The V gene is TRBV6-1, the J gene TRBJ1-2, with a weak D call TRBD1 (6 bases). V was trimmed by 6 bases and J by 2 bases, leaving 10 bases between them. Germline V gene data show CDR1 as MNHNS and CDR2 as SASEGT. This CDR3 comprises 13 residues. The CDR3 loop is CASRTDRNYGYTF. CDR3 bases: TGTGCCAGCAGGACGGACAGAAACTATGGCTACACCTTC.

The sample holds a few counts of this clone. CDR3 nucleotides: TGTGCCATCAGAGATTGGGACAGGGAGACTGGAAACACCATATATTTT. It yields the protein CAIRDWDRETGNTIYF. V is TRBV10-3 and J is TRBJ1-3, with 9 bases identical to TRBD1. Trimming cost V 6 bases and J 2 bases; bases outside gene matches: 8. The CDR3 loop spans 16 amino acids. CDR1 ENHRY and CDR2 SYGVKD come from the germline V gene.